The 28 T cell receptor beta chains listed next were all sequenced from one sample in a study of blood T cells in healthy people across ages. Combining a sample-barcoded 5' primer with a J-beta primer mix, a second PCR ran for about 7 to 11 cycles. TCRdb passed the 5' RACE reads through MiXCR, listing each CDR3 protein once. The table records fewer than 2,000,000 distinct CDR3 sequences, approximately 39% of them present only once. The sequencing sample was made of blood. All receptors come from a human donor in good health.

The chain recombines TRBV7-9 with TRBJ2-7; D uncertain. Germline values: CDR1 SEHNR, CDR2 FQNEAQ (reference sequence). Trimming took 1 base from V and 3 from J, leaving 19 bases between them. This CDR3 region has 17 residues. The CDR3 is CASSLVREQLALYEQYF. CDR3 DNA: TGTGCCAGCAGCTTAGTACGTGAGCAGCTCGCCCTCTACGAGCAGTACTTC.

This chain uses TRBV7-2 with TRBJ2-1; 7 nucleotides line up with TRBD2. Trimming took 8 bases from V and 7 from J; bases not matched to a gene: 11. The CDR3 runs 14 residues. Germline loops: CDR1 SGHTA, CDR2 FQGNSA. The CDR3 coding sequence is TGTGCCAGCGCCTGGGGGGGGAGTCTAAATGAGCAGTTCTTC. Residues: CASAWGGSLNEQFF.

This clonotype has more than one count but fewer than ten. The rearrangement joins TRBV7-3 to TRBJ1-2; D remains ambiguous. This CDR3 comprises 14 residues. From germline, CDR1 is SGHTA and CDR2 FQGTGA. Trimming took off 1 base at V and 4 bases at J, with 10 bases between the two ends. CDR3 sequence: CASSLMASGYGYTF. CDR3 in DNA: TGTGCCAGCAGCTTAATGGCCTCGGGCTATGGCTACACCTTC.

This clonotype was counted a few times. The chain uses TRBV4-3 and TRBJ2-7; D is perhaps TRBD1 (7 bases). CDR3 length: 15 residues. Germline assignment: CDR1 LGHNA and CDR2 YSLEER. The V end lost 1 base, the J end lost 4 bases, and 14 bases lay between the germline ends. CDR3: CASSQGAQGGYEQYF. The CDR3 DNA follows: TGCGCCAGCAGCCAAGGGGCCCAGGGGGGATACGAGCAGTACTTC.

V is TRBV3-1 and J is TRBJ2-3, with D unclear. This CDR3 region has 14 residues. The V gene lost 6 bases and the J gene lost 0 bases, with 10 bases spanning the gap. Germline V gene lookup returns CDR1 LGHDT and CDR2 YNNKEL (reference sequence). In DNA form, the CDR3 reads TGTGCCAGCAGTGGTATTGCTAGCACAGATACGCAGTATTTT. This sequence encodes CASSGIASTDTQYF.

The rearrangement joins TRBV7-6 to TRBJ2-1; 9 bases match TRBD2. Germline CDR1 reads SGHVS; CDR2 reads FNYEAQ. This CDR3 spans 14 amino acids. V trimming: 0 bases; J trimming: 10 bases; junction bases outside the gene matches: 4. CDR3 nucleotide sequence: TGTGCCAGCAGCTTAGCTAGCGGGGGAGGCGAGCAGTTCTTC. Residues: CASSLASGGGEQFF.

This chain connects TRBV29-1 to TRBJ2-5; D is undetermined. Trimming took off 5 bases at V and 4 bases at J, with 8 bases between the two ends. This CDR3 is 11 amino acids long. Germline CDR1 reads SQVTM; CDR2 reads ANQGSEA. CDR3 nucleotides: TGCAGCGTTTCAAGGGTAGAGACCCAGTACTTC. This encodes CSVSRVETQYF.

The genes are TRBV25-1 and TRBJ1-2; D is unclear. From germline, CDR1 is MGHDK and CDR2 SYGVNS. V dropped 3 bases and J dropped 6 bases, with 23 bases sitting between them. The CDR3 is made up of 17 amino acids. This CDR3 is CASSDYCAGSSSDGYTF. The CDR3 nucleotides are TGTGCCAGCAGTGACTACTGCGCCGGCAGCTCATCGGATGGCTACACCTTC.

The chain recombines TRBV5-1 with TRBJ1-3; no clear D gene. V was clipped by 0 bases and J by 4 bases, with 11 bases between them. This CDR3 region has 15 residues. Germline CDR1 and CDR2: SGHRS and YFSETQ. CDR3 protein: CASSLVLGKGNTIYF. The CDR3 DNA is TGCGCCAGCAGCTTGGTTCTGGGGAAAGGAAACACCATATATTTT.

This sequence joins TRBV5-1 and TRBJ2-3; D is uncertain. This CDR3 has 15 residues. The V end was cut by 3 bases, the J end by 2 bases, with 13 bases between. CDR1 is SGHRS, CDR2 YFSETQ, per germline. CDR3 loop: CASSSIIGPTDTQYF. CDR3 nucleotide sequence: TGCGCCAGCAGCTCGATCATAGGGCCCACAGATACGCAGTATTTT.

The chain recombines TRBV2 with TRBJ1-2; D gene uncertain. The germline gives CDR1 SNHLY, CDR2 FYNNEI. Trimming took off 7 bases at V and 8 bases at J, with 17 bases between the two ends. The CDR3 contains 13 residues. The CDR3 DNA is TGTGCCAGCACCCAGGATGGGGAAGGAGGCTACACCTTC. It is translated as CASTQDGEGGYTF.

This sequence joins TRBV7-9 and TRBJ1-1, with D unresolved. The germline V and J ends were trimmed by 3 bases and 8 bases, with 10 bases remaining between them. The germline gives CDR1 SEHNR, CDR2 FQNEAQ (reference sequence). The CDR3 is made up of 12 amino acids. The CDR3 DNA follows: TGTGCCAGCAGCTTTAAGCGCAGCGAAGCTTTCTTT. Amino acids: CASSFKRSEAFF.

The sample holds a few counts of this clonotype. The rearrangement uses TRBV12-3 or TRBV12-4 and TRBJ1-2; D might be TRBD1 (5 bases). Trimming pared 7 bases from V and 7 bases from J, leaving 13 bases between. This CDR3 comprises 12 residues. CDR3 protein: CASTPSGTGYTF. CDR3 coding DNA: TGTGCCAGCACCCCTTCTGGGACTGGCTACACCTTC.

The chain has TRBV4-1 and TRBJ2-4; D uncertain. The J call may be in error: the DNA end matches TRBJ2-5 better. The CDR3 sequence is 14 residues long. Germline assignment: CDR1 MGHRA and CDR2 YSYEKL. CDR3: CASSPGYSPETQYF. As DNA, the CDR3 is TGCGCCAGCAGCCCCGGTTATAGCCCAGAGACCCAGTACTTC.

With regard to this clonotype: This may come from a read error, since a much larger clone is one base off. The rearrangement links TRBV12-3 or TRBV12-4 to TRBJ2-4, with TRBD1 as a possible D gene (6 bases). Matching the DNA end better, TRBJ2-5 makes the J call doubtful. This CDR3 has 14 amino acids. Here the CDR3 reads CASSLDSRQETQYF. The CDR3 DNA reads as TGTGCCAGCAGTTTGGACAGCCGCCAAGAGACCCAGTACTTC.

This clonotype was detected a few times. The V call is TRBV7-2, the J call TRBJ1-2; 8 positions match TRBD1. CDR1 SGHTA and CDR2 FQGNSA come from the germline V gene. Trimming removed 5 bases from V and 4 bases from J; junction bases left unmatched: 6. The CDR3 contains 14 residues. The DNA for the CDR3 is TGTGCCAGCAGCGCCACAGGGGGGAGCTATGGCTACACCTTC. This gives the protein CASSATGGSYGYTF.

A note on this clonotype: The germline gene is not matched at one end of the junction; a read error may be the cause. V is TRBV28 and J is TRBJ2-1, with TRBD1 matching 8 bases. This CDR3 spans 14 amino acids. Germline V gene data show CDR1 as MDHEN and CDR2 as SYDVKM. The CDR3 nucleotides read TGTGCCAACAGTACGTCAGGGGGCTCCTACGAGCAGTTCTTC. It translates to CANSTSGGSYEQFF.

The gene calls are TRBV24-1 and TRBJ1-1, with 10 bases aligning to TRBD1. The CDR3 runs to 15 residues. Germline lookup yields CDR1 KGHDR and CDR2 SFDVKD. V lost 3 bases to trimming and J lost 3 bases; unmatched junction nucleotides: 3. CDR3 in DNA: TGTGCCACCAGTGATGCAGGGACAGGGGACACTGAAGCTTTCTTT. This gives the protein CATSDAGTGDTEAFF.

This clonotype was counted between two and nine times. The chain recombines TRBV7-2 with TRBJ1-5; D remains ambiguous. The V end was cut by 4 bases, the J end by 0 bases, with 7 bases between. In germline, CDR1 is SGHTA, CDR2 FQGNSA. The CDR3 contains 14 residues. The CDR3 loop is CASSSTDSNQPQHF. The DNA for the CDR3 is TGTGCCAGCAGCTCGACGGATAGCAATCAGCCCCAGCATTTT.

This clonotype was observed a handful of times. The chain is built from TRBV7-2 and TRBJ1-1; 7 nucleotides match TRBD1. The CDR3 extends over 17 amino acids. V gave up 8 bases and J gave up 5 bases; unmatched junction bases: 20. Germline lookup yields CDR1 SGHTA and CDR2 FQGNSA. The CDR3, as DNA: TGTGCCAGCCGCCCGGGGAGGGGGCACTTACGCGGTACTGAAGCTTTCTTT. Translated, it gives CASRPGRGHLRGTEAFF.

About this clonotype itself: This may be a read error, as it is one base from a much larger clone. The chain employs TRBV15 and TRBJ1-5; D unresolved. CDR1 and CDR2 (germline): LNHNV, YYDKDF (reference sequence). V dropped 5 bases and J dropped 4 bases, with 6 bases sitting between them. This CDR3 has 12 amino acids. The CDR3 loop is CATSLANQPQHF. CDR3 sequence (DNA): TGTGCCACCAGCTTAGCGAATCAGCCCCAGCATTTT.

V usage is TRBV11-2 and J usage is TRBJ2-5; no clear D gene. Germline values: CDR1 SGHAT, CDR2 FQNNGV. The CDR3 runs 14 residues. V gave up 5 bases and J gave up 0 bases, with 10 bases separating them. The CDR3 sequence is CASSTAEYQETQYF. The CDR3 nucleotides are TGTGCCAGCAGCACCGCAGAGTACCAAGAGACCCAGTACTTC.

A few counts support this clonotype. The gene calls are TRBV29-1 and TRBJ1-2; D call uncertain. Per germline, CDR1 SQVTM and CDR2 ANQGSEA. The CDR3 is made up of 15 amino acids. Trimming took 6 bases from V and 8 from J, leaving 25 bases between them. The CDR3 reads CSVRPRLTPTQGYTF. In DNA form, the CDR3 reads TGCAGCGTCCGACCTAGGCTTACGCCCACCCAAGGCTACACCTTC.

Turning to this clonotype: The junction and the germline gene differ at one end; a read error may be behind it. The J gene is TRBJ1-1, the V gene TRBV6-6, with D possibly being TRBD1 (5 bases). CDR1 is MNHNY, CDR2 SVGAGI, per germline (reference sequence). The CDR3 consists of 16 residues. CDR3 in amino acids: CATSFRPGTMNTEAFF. In DNA form, the CDR3 reads TGTGCCACCAGTTTCCGTCCGGGGACCATGAACACTGAAGCTTTCTTT.

The chain recombines TRBV7-2 with TRBJ2-7; a weak D match, TRBD1 (5 bases). The CDR3 runs 15 residues. CDR1 and CDR2 (germline): SGHTA, FQGNSA. Trimming removed 3 bases at V and 4 bases at J, with 16 bases between. The CDR3 DNA sequence: TGTGCCAGCAGCTTGTCTCGCTGGGGCGCGTACGAGCAGTACTTC. Protein sequence: CASSLSRWGAYEQYF.

This clonotype was seen a handful of times. CDR3 loop: CASRRKLRDLGYEQYF. In DNA form, the CDR3 reads TGTGCCAGCAGGAGAAAACTCCGGGACCTCGGCTACGAGCAGTACTTC. This chain connects TRBV6-5 to TRBJ2-5; D possibly matches TRBD1 or TRBD2 (5 bases each). The J call may not be correct, given that the DNA end is closer to TRBJ2-7. The CDR3 is 16 residues long. Germline V gene data show CDR1 as MNHEY and CDR2 as SVGAGI.

This chain connects TRBV6-6 to TRBJ1-6; a possible D gene is TRBD1 (5 bases). Trimming stripped 5 bases from V and 6 bases from J, with 20 bases between. CDR3 size: 17 residues. From germline, CDR1 is MNHNY and CDR2 SVGAGI (reference sequence). CDR3 loop: CASSLGVQARINSPLHF. The CDR3 region has the DNA TGTGCCAGCAGTCTAGGGGTCCAGGCACGGATTAATTCACCCCTCCACTTT.

V gene TRBV6-6 combines with J gene TRBJ1-6; no clear D gene. V gave up 6 bases and J gave up 8 bases, with 11 bases separating them. The CDR3 contains 13 residues. Germline V CDR1 and CDR2: MNHNY, SVGAGI (reference sequence). The CDR3 protein is CASRTAADSPLHF. For the CDR3, the DNA is TGTGCCAGCAGGACCGCCGCAGATTCACCCCTCCACTTT.